A single TCR beta chain is shown here with its context. Its antigen is currently unknown. In germline, CDR1 is MNHEY, CDR2 SVGAGI. The CDR3 runs 15 residues. The ends lost 6 bases at V and 1 base at J; junction bases unmatched: 8. The repertoire was sequenced with immunoSEQ multiplex PCR; TCRdb's copy has only in-frame clones and lacks some. The table shows about 18,000 clones, with over 70% occurring only once. This sample was taken from a study of neoadjuvant nivolumab and ipilimumab in lung cancer. The study, taken as a whole, reports: Higher pretherapy blood TCR richness went with higher resected-tumor richness.

This receptor was taken from an adult with non-small cell lung cancer. This chain connects TRBV6-5 to TRBJ1-1, with 7 bases aligning to TRBD1. The specimen was peripheral blood, collected before neoadjuvant nivolumab, alone or with ipilimumab. This chain's CDR3 is CASRSAGTENTEAFF. CDR3 sequence (DNA): TGTGCCAGCAGATCCGCCGGGACAGAGAACACTGAAGCTTTCTTT.